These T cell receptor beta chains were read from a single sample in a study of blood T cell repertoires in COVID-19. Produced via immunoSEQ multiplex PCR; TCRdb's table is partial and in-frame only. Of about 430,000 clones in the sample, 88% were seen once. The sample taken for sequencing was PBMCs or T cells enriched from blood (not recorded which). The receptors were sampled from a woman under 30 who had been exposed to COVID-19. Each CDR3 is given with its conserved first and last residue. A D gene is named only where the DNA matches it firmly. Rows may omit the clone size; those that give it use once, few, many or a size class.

CDR3nt: TGTGCCAGCAGCCTAGGGACAGATGAAAAACTGTTTTTT
CDR3aa: CASSLGTDEKLFF
d_gene: TRBD1
v_gene: TRBV5-4
abundance: .
j_gene: TRBJ1-4

CDR3nt: TGTGCCAGCAGCCGGACTAGCGGAAATACCTACGAGCAGTACTTC
CDR3aa: CASSRTSGNTYEQYF
d_gene: TRBD2
v_gene: TRBV27
abundance: .
j_gene: TRBJ2-7

CDR3nt: TGTGCCAGCAGCTTAGTCCAGGGGAGTGCACCCCTCCACTTT
CDR3aa: CASSLVQGSAPLHF
d_gene: .
v_gene: TRBV7-9
abundance: .
j_gene: TRBJ1-6

CDR3nt: TGTGCCAGCACCACTGACAGGGCCGATAATTCACCCCTCCACTTT
CDR3aa: CASTTDRADNSPLHF
d_gene: TRBD1
v_gene: TRBV5-4
abundance: few
j_gene: TRBJ1-6

CDR3nt: TGTGCCACCAGTGATCCTAGGAATGAAAAACTGTTTTTT
CDR3aa: CATSDPRNEKLFF
d_gene: .
v_gene: TRBV24-1
abundance: .
j_gene: TRBJ1-4

CDR3nt: TGTGCCAGCAACCAGGGGGATAGCGGCGGCACCGGGGAGCTGTTTTTT
CDR3aa: CASNQGDSGGTGELFF
d_gene: .
v_gene: TRBV28
abundance: .
j_gene: TRBJ2-2

CDR3nt: TGCGCCAGCAGCTCGGGACAGGGGGCCTACGAGCAGTACTTC
CDR3aa: CASSSGQGAYEQYF
d_gene: TRBD1
v_gene: TRBV5-1
abundance: .
j_gene: TRBJ2-7

CDR3nt: TGTGCCAGCTCGTCTGGACTAGCGGGCCCCTACGAGCAGTACTTC
CDR3aa: CASSSGLAGPYEQYF
d_gene: TRBD2
v_gene: TRBV18
abundance: .
j_gene: TRBJ2-7

CDR3nt: TGTGCCAGCAGCCCGGGACTAGGAGAGACCCAGTACTTC
CDR3aa: CASSPGLGETQYF
d_gene: TRBD2
v_gene: TRBV7-2
abundance: .
j_gene: TRBJ2-5

CDR3nt: TGTGCCAGCAGTTTTTGGGGGGAGTCCTACGAGCAGTACTTC
CDR3aa: CASSFWGESYEQYF
d_gene: .
v_gene: TRBV28
abundance: .
j_gene: TRBJ2-7

CDR3nt: TGTGCCAGCAGCTTAGCGGGGGCCTCCGGAGATACGCAGTATTTT
CDR3aa: CASSLAGASGDTQYF
d_gene: .
v_gene: TRBV7-2
abundance: .
j_gene: TRBJ2-3

CDR3nt: TGTGCCAGCAGTTACCGTAGCGGGGGCGGCCACGAGCAGTACTTC
CDR3aa: CASSYRSGGGHEQYF
d_gene: TRBD2
v_gene: TRBV6-5
abundance: few
j_gene: TRBJ2-7

CDR3nt: TGCGCCAGCAGCGATACAGGGGGCCCCTACAATGAGCAGTTCTTC
CDR3aa: CASSDTGGPYNEQFF
d_gene: TRBD1
v_gene: TRBV10-1
abundance: .
j_gene: TRBJ2-1

CDR3nt: TGTGCCAGCAGCTCGGGACAGGGGGCTCGTAATTCACCCCTCCACTTT
CDR3aa: CASSSGQGARNSPLHF
d_gene: TRBD1
v_gene: TRBV11-2
abundance: few
j_gene: TRBJ1-6

CDR3nt: TGTGCCAGCAGCCTCACGGGGAGCTCCTACGAGCAGTACTTC
CDR3aa: CASSLTGSSYEQYF
d_gene: .
v_gene: TRBV6-6
abundance: .
j_gene: TRBJ2-7

CDR3nt: TGCGCCAGCAGCGGCGGGACTAGCAACTTCAATGAGCAGTTCTTC
CDR3aa: CASSGGTSNFNEQFF
d_gene: TRBD2
v_gene: TRBV5-1
abundance: .
j_gene: TRBJ2-1

CDR3nt: TGTGCCAGCAGCCAAGTCGAGGATTCACCCCTCCACTTT
CDR3aa: CASSQVEDSPLHF
d_gene: .
v_gene: TRBV4-2
abundance: .
j_gene: TRBJ1-6

CDR3nt: TGTGCCAGCAGCGGTATGACTAGCGGGAGATTATACGAGCAGTACTTC
CDR3aa: CASSGMTSGRLYEQYF
d_gene: TRBD2
v_gene: TRBV11-1
abundance: .
j_gene: TRBJ2-7

CDR3nt: TGTGCCAGCAGTCCAAGAACCCTAGCGGGGGGGTTCTACGAGCAGTACTTC
CDR3aa: CASSPRTLAGGFYEQYF
d_gene: TRBD2
v_gene: TRBV2
abundance: .
j_gene: TRBJ2-7

CDR3nt: TGTGCCAGCAGCCGGAGCTTTCAAGATACGCAGTATTTT
CDR3aa: CASSRSFQDTQYF
d_gene: .
v_gene: TRBV11-3
abundance: .
j_gene: TRBJ2-3

CDR3nt: TGTGCCATCAGGGGAGACTCTCTCTATGGCTACACCTTC
CDR3aa: CAIRGDSLYGYTF
d_gene: .
v_gene: TRBV10-3
abundance: .
j_gene: TRBJ1-2

CDR3nt: TGCGCCAGCAGCCAAGCCCGTGCAGGGGATTCGGGGTATGGCTACACCTTC
CDR3aa: CASSQARAGDSGYGYTF
d_gene: .
v_gene: TRBV4-3
abundance: .
j_gene: TRBJ1-2

CDR3nt: TGTGCCAGTATTCTTAGGACTAGCGGGGGGGTAAATGAGCAGTTCTTC
CDR3aa: CASILRTSGGVNEQFF
d_gene: TRBD2
v_gene: TRBV19
abundance: .
j_gene: TRBJ2-1

CDR3nt: TGTGCCACCAGCAGAGATCCTAGTCAGCCCCAGCATTTT
CDR3aa: CATSRDPSQPQHF
d_gene: .
v_gene: TRBV15
abundance: many
j_gene: TRBJ1-5

CDR3nt: TGTGCCAGCAGCCCAGGGTCCACTGAAGCTTTCTTT
CDR3aa: CASSPGSTEAFF
d_gene: .
v_gene: TRBV6-5
abundance: .
j_gene: TRBJ1-1

CDR3nt: TGTGCCAGCAGCCAAGATGGCAGGTATGGCTACACCTTC
CDR3aa: CASSQDGRYGYTF
d_gene: .
v_gene: TRBV3-1/TRBV3-2
abundance: .
j_gene: TRBJ1-2

CDR3nt: TGTGCCAGCAGCGTCGCAGGGGATGTCGTTCAGCCCCAGCATTTT
CDR3aa: CASSVAGDVVQPQHF
d_gene: .
v_gene: TRBV9
abundance: .
j_gene: TRBJ1-5

CDR3nt: TGTGCCAGTAGCCCCGGGACAGGGGCCTCCTACGAGCAGTACTTC
CDR3aa: CASSPGTGASYEQYF
d_gene: TRBD1
v_gene: TRBV19
abundance: .
j_gene: TRBJ2-7

CDR3nt: TGCAGTGCTAGTTCAGGGGTCTATAATTCACCCCTCCACTTT
CDR3aa: CSASSGVYNSPLHF
d_gene: .
v_gene: TRBV20-1
abundance: .
j_gene: TRBJ1-6

CDR3nt: TGTGCCAGCCGGGACAGGGGCTACGAGCAGTACTTC
CDR3aa: CASRDRGYEQYF
d_gene: TRBD1
v_gene: TRBV19
abundance: few
j_gene: TRBJ2-7

CDR3nt: TGTGCCAGCAGCTTCCCTAATCAGGGATCCACTGAAGCTTTCTTT
CDR3aa: CASSFPNQGSTEAFF
d_gene: .
v_gene: TRBV11-1
abundance: .
j_gene: TRBJ1-1

CDR3nt: TGTGCCAGCATCCCCCGAGAAGAGGCCAACGTCCTGACTTTC
CDR3aa: CASIPREEANVLTF
d_gene: .
v_gene: TRBV27
abundance: .
j_gene: TRBJ2-6

CDR3nt: TGTGCCAGCACCGGGACAGTAATAGGCTACACCTTC
CDR3aa: CASTGTVIGYTF
d_gene: TRBD1
v_gene: TRBV7-9
abundance: .
j_gene: TRBJ1-2

CDR3nt: TGCAGCGTAAAGGGACAGCATATGAACACTGAAGCTTTCTTT
CDR3aa: CSVKGQHMNTEAFF
d_gene: TRBD1
v_gene: TRBV29-1
abundance: .
j_gene: TRBJ1-1

CDR3nt: TGTGCCAGCGTGGGACTAGCGGGAGAAGGGTTCTTC
CDR3aa: CASVGLAGEGFF
d_gene: TRBD2
v_gene: TRBV2
abundance: .
j_gene: TRBJ2-1

CDR3nt: TGTGCCAGCAGCAGAGAGACAGGGTTGCTGGGAAACACCATATATTTT
CDR3aa: CASSRETGLLGNTIYF
d_gene: TRBD1
v_gene: TRBV7-8
abundance: .
j_gene: TRBJ1-3

CDR3nt: TGTGCCAGCAGTGAGAGTCCGCCGAGCTCTGGGGCCAACGTCCTGACTTTC
CDR3aa: CASSESPPSSGANVLTF
d_gene: .
v_gene: TRBV2
abundance: once
j_gene: TRBJ2-6

CDR3nt: TGTGCCAGCAGTTTATTTGAGGGCTCGGAGACCCAGTACTTC
CDR3aa: CASSLFEGSETQYF
d_gene: .
v_gene: TRBV27
abundance: .
j_gene: TRBJ2-5

CDR3nt: TGTGCCAGCAGTTTATACGGGGGAGCCCAAGAGACCCAGTACTTC
CDR3aa: CASSLYGGAQETQYF
d_gene: .
v_gene: TRBV27
abundance: .
j_gene: TRBJ2-5

CDR3nt: TGTGCCAGCAGTTTACTGGGGAGTATTAACAATGAGCAGTTCTTC
CDR3aa: CASSLLGSINNEQFF
d_gene: .
v_gene: TRBV27
abundance: .
j_gene: TRBJ2-1

CDR3nt: TGCGCCAGCAGCCCCTCGCGACTAACCCCCTACGAGCAGTACTTC
CDR3aa: CASSPSRLTPYEQYF
d_gene: .
v_gene: TRBV4-3
abundance: .
j_gene: TRBJ2-7

CDR3nt: TGTGCCAGCAGTTTAGCCCCCGGCAACGGGGGGGCCACCGGGGAGCTGTTTTTT
CDR3aa: CASSLAPGNGGATGELFF
d_gene: TRBD2
v_gene: TRBV27
abundance: once
j_gene: TRBJ2-2

CDR3nt: TGTGCCAGCAGCCAAGTGCTACAGGGGGCGCTGACTGAAGCTTTCTTT
CDR3aa: CASSQVLQGALTEAFF
d_gene: TRBD1
v_gene: TRBV3-1/TRBV3-2
abundance: few
j_gene: TRBJ1-1

CDR3nt: TGTGCCAGCAGCGCTAGCGGGAACTCCTACAATGAGCAGTTCTTC
CDR3aa: CASSASGNSYNEQFF
d_gene: TRBD2
v_gene: TRBV9
abundance: .
j_gene: TRBJ2-1

CDR3nt: TGCGCCAGCAGCGCGGGGTGGGGAGAGACCCAGTACTTC
CDR3aa: CASSAGWGETQYF
d_gene: .
v_gene: TRBV4-3
abundance: few
j_gene: TRBJ2-5